Shown below are 13 T cell receptor beta chains from a single sample sequenced in a study of CD8+ T cells in alopecia areata. Indicated treatment: oral pan-JAK inhibitor, 5-10 mg twice daily. Following RNA extraction, reverse transcription yielded cDNA that acted as the sequencing template. The method was immunoSEQ multiplex PCR; TCRdb's version includes in-frame clones alone and lacks a portion of them. The sample carries approximately 210,000 clones, approximately 67% recorded once. Specimen: CD4+ T cells sorted from blood, collected at approximately week 44, from a patient treated with tofacitinib. The receptors were gathered from a human donor with alopecia areata.

The V gene is TRBV5-6, the J gene TRBJ1-2, with a tentative D call TRBD1 (5 bases). CDR3 length: 14 residues. V lost 1 base and J 2 bases, leaving 9 bases between the germline ends. Germline assignment: CDR1 SGHDT and CDR2 YYEEEE. The CDR3 DNA reads TGTGCCAGCAGCTTGTGGGGGACGAACTATGGCTACACCTTC. It is translated as CASSLWGTNYGYTF.

This sequence joins TRBV7-2 and TRBJ2-7; 12 bases fit TRBD1. This CDR3 is built from 17 residues. Trimming took 8 bases from V and 0 from J; bases not matched to a gene: 11. Germline V gene sequence: CDR1 SGHTA, CDR2 FQGNSA. The chain's CDR3 is CASDQGQGAPSSYEQYF. In DNA, the CDR3 is TGTGCCAGCGATCAGGGACAGGGGGCCCCAAGCTCCTACGAGCAGTACTTC.

This rearrangement joins TRBV7-9 to TRBJ2-6; D remains ambiguous. The CDR3 is 14 amino acids. V shed 6 bases and J shed 0 bases, with 6 bases lying between them. Per germline, CDR1 SEHNR and CDR2 FQNEAQ (reference sequence). CDR3 loop: CASRQDSGANVLTF. The CDR3 bases are TGTGCCAGCAGGCAGGACTCTGGGGCCAACGTCCTGACTTTC. The full variable domain, rest sourced from reference TRBV7-9 and TRBJ2-6, is DTGVSQNPRHKITKRGQNVTFRCDPISEHNRLYWYRQTLGQGPEFLTYFQNEAQLEKSRLLSDRFSAERPKGSFSTLEIQRTEQGDSAMYLCASRQDSGANVLTFGAGSRLTVL.

The chain uses TRBV4-3 and TRBJ1-2; D might be TRBD1 (5 bases). The germline V gene has CDR1 LGHNA and CDR2 YSLEER. The V end was cut by 4 bases, the J end by 3 bases, with 15 bases between. The CDR3 runs 15 residues. CDR3 protein: CASSPQEGVDYGYTF. CDR3 nucleotides: TGCGCCAGCAGCCCCCAGGAAGGGGTCGACTATGGCTACACCTTC.

The gene calls are TRBV25-1 and TRBJ1-1, with 7 bases identical to TRBD1. This CDR3 region has 13 residues. Germline CDR1 MGHDK, CDR2 SYGVNS. Trimming cost V 9 bases and J 0 bases; bases outside gene matches: 4. CDR3 protein: CASDQGVNTEAFF. In DNA form, the CDR3 reads TGTGCCAGTGATCAGGGGGTGAACACTGAAGCTTTCTTT.

The rearrangement links TRBV2 to TRBJ2-3, with 9 nucleotides matching TRBD2. This CDR3 spans 15 amino acids. Germline V gives CDR1 SNHLY, CDR2 FYNNEI. Trimming at V came to 7 bases and at J to 0 bases, leaving 5 bases not matched to a gene. DNA for the CDR3: TGTGCCAGCAAACAGCGGGGGGCCAGCACAGATACGCAGTATTTT. Protein: CASKQRGASTDTQYF.

The chain uses TRBV30 and TRBJ1-2; D remains unclear. The CDR3 length is 13 residues. V gave up 0 bases and J gave up 8 bases, with 13 bases separating them. The germline CDR1 and CDR2 sequences are GTSNPN and SVGIG (reference sequence). CDR3 loop: CAWSVRPDGGYTF. Written as DNA, the CDR3 is TGTGCCTGGAGTGTGCGACCGGATGGAGGCTACACCTTC.

This chain links TRBV18 with TRBJ2-6; D remains ambiguous. The ends were cut back, 3 bases at V and 0 bases at J, with 21 bases in the middle. CDR3 size: 20 residues. Germline loops: CDR1 KGHSH, CDR2 LQKENI. CDR3: CASSPRTEPYLDSGANVLTF. The CDR3 DNA reads as TGTGCCAGCTCACCCCGGACGGAGCCCTATCTCGACTCTGGGGCCAACGTCCTGACTTTC.

This clone was seen a few times. The V and J genes are TRBV2 and TRBJ1-2; D ambiguous. Between the trimmed V and J ends, which lost 4 bases and 4 bases, there was a span of 16 bases. CDR1 SNHLY and CDR2 FYNNEI come from the germline V gene. The CDR3 contains 15 residues. The CDR3 spells CASSALNTWPYGYTF. CDR3 DNA: TGTGCCAGCAGTGCCCTAAATACATGGCCCTATGGCTACACCTTC. Based on the CDR3 plus reference TRBV2 and TRBJ1-2, the full variable domain is EPEVTQTPSHQVTQMGQEVILRCVPISNHLYFYWYRQILGQKVEFLVSFYNNEISEKSEIFDDQFSVERPDGSNFTLKIRSTKLEDSAMYFCASSALNTWPYGYTFGSGTRLTVV.

Notes on this clone: The germline gene is not matched at one end of the junction; a read error may be the cause. The genes are TRBV29-1 and TRBJ1-2, with D perhaps matching TRBD1 (6 bases). The CDR3 extends over 15 amino acids. Germline V gene data show CDR1 as SQVTM and CDR2 as ANQGSEA. The CDR3 region has the DNA TGCAGCGTTGCGGGATCGGTACAGGGAGGAACATTAGATAACTTC. It is translated as CSVAGSVQGGTLDNF.

This clone was recorded once. CDR3 sequence (DNA): TGCGCCAGCAGCCAAACACATGAGACCGGGGAGCTGTTTTTT. This gives the protein CASSQTHETGELFF. The chain uses TRBV4-3 and TRBJ2-2; the D is unclear. Germline loops: CDR1 LGHNA, CDR2 YSLEER. There are 14 residues in the CDR3. Trimming took 2 bases from V and 5 from J, leaving 9 bases between them.

This clone was counted a few times. The chain couples TRBV14 to TRBJ2-3; D remains unclear. Germline V gene lookup returns CDR1 SGHDN and CDR2 FVKESK. The CDR3 is 13 residues long. V lost 2 bases and J lost 0, with 3 bases in between. CDR3 in DNA: TGTGCCAGCAGCCAATACAGCACAGATACGCAGTATTTT. Translating gives CASSQYSTDTQYF.

This clone occurred once. This chain connects TRBV2 to TRBJ1-2, with D possibly TRBD1 on 6 matching bases. Between the trimmed V and J ends, which lost 1 base and 6 bases, there was a span of 12 bases. CDR1 SNHLY and CDR2 FYNNEI come from the germline V gene. The CDR3 consists of 14 residues. CDR3 coding DNA: TGTGCCAGCAGTGAAGGTCGGCAGGGGAATGGCTACACCTTC. It codes for CASSEGRQGNGYTF.